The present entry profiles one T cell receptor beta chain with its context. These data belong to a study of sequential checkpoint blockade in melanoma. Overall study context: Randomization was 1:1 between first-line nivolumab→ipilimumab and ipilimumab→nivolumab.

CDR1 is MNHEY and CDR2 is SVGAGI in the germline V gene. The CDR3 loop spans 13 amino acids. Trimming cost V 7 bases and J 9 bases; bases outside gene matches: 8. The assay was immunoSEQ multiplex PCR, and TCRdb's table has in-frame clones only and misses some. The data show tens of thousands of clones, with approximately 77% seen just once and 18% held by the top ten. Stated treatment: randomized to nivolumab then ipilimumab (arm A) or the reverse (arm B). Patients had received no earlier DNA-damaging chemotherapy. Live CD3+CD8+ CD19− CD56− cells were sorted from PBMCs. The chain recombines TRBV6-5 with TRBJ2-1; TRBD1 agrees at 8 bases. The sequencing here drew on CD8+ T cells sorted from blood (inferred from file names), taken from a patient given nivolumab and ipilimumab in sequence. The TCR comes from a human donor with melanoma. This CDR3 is CASKAGGRGEQFF. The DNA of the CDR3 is TGTGCCAGCAAGGCAGGGGGCCGAGGTGAGCAGTTCTTC.